This TCR beta chain appears in the sequencing data of a study of blood T cell repertoires in COVID-19. The authors' processing: Reference gene primers were amplified, and this amplification served to estimate nucleated cell counts. Clones were sequenced by immunoSEQ multiplex PCR, and TCRdb holds only the in-frame ones, with some missing. D and trimming come from the DNA, and the V and J calls and clone size come from that table. Altogether approximately 500,000 clones are present, approximately 88% being singletons, with the ten largest covering roughly 8.3%. Between the trimmed V and J ends, which lost 8 bases and 8 bases, there was a span of 22 bases. Looked up from germline, CDR1 is GTSNPN and CDR2 is SVGIG (reference sequence). CDR3 length: 15 residues.

This chain uses TRBV30 with TRBJ1-6, with D possibly TRBD1 on 6 matching bases. Sequenced sample: peripheral blood. This TCR was sampled from a woman between 50 and 59 years old with COVID-19, enrolled during active disease. The CDR3 sequence is CAGQGRGWSDSPLHF. The DNA for the CDR3 is TGTGCCGGCCAGGGGCGAGGGTGGAGTGATTCACCCCTCCACTTT.